These 9 T cell receptor beta chains came from one sample sequenced in a study of T cell clusters in autoimmune cytopenias. TRB amplification used approximately 0.25 ug of peripheral blood genomic DNA. One tube held mixed TRB-A and TRB-B primer pools for touch-down PCR. TCRdb processed the multiplex PCR reads again and assigns one entry to each CDR3 protein, with no DNA. The sample table sets out roughly 8,200 distinct CDR3 sequences. The sample consisted of peripheral blood. Receptor source: a human donor with an autoimmune cytopenia or autoimmune hepatitis (not recorded which).

The chain carries TRBV20-1 and TRBJ2-3; the D call from TCRdb, TRBD2, cannot be confirmed without DNA. Germline assignment: CDR1 DFQATT and CDR2 SNEGSKA (reference sequence). The CDR3 is made up of 14 amino acids. The CDR3 here is CSARVAGVGDTQYF.

The rearrangement uses TRBV4-2 and TRBJ2-5; TCRdb indicates TRBD2, and absent DNA this call remains unverified. There are 14 residues in the CDR3. Per germline, CDR1 LGHNA and CDR2 YNFKEQ. The CDR3 sequence: CASSQDLRGETQYF.

The chain is built from TRBV19 and TRBJ2-5; TCRdb designates TRBD1, a call that cannot be tested without DNA. Germline CDR1 is LNHDA and CDR2 is SQIVND (reference sequence). The CDR3 is 12 amino acids. CDR3 sequence: CASRQAGETQYF.

The gene calls are TRBV12-3 or TRBV12-4 and TRBJ1-1; TCRdb gives TRBD1 as the D gene, but with no DNA this cannot be confirmed. CDR3 length equals 13 residues. CDR3 amino acids: CASSRDRYTEAFF.

In terms of frequency, this clonotype is medium-sized. The gene calls are TRBV6-5 and TRBJ2-3; the TCRdb call, TRBD1, lacks DNA for checking. Per the germline V gene, CDR1 is MNHEY and CDR2 is SVGAGI. The CDR3 length is 17 residues. The CDR3 sequence: CASRTRGNRLSTDTQYF.

The chain combines TRBV6-1 with TRBJ1-1; with no DNA, the TCRdb D assignment of TRBD1 cannot be verified. There are 15 residues in the CDR3. Germline CDR1 is MNHNS and CDR2 is SASEGT. The CDR3 is CASSEIGDAGTEAFF.

The chain is built from TRBV5-6 and TRBJ2-1; there is no DNA to check the TCRdb D call of TRBD2. Germline V lookup: CDR1 SGHDT, CDR2 YYEEEE. CDR3 length: 16 amino acids. The CDR3: CASSIGLGQLKNEQFF.

The chain uses TRBV7-2 and TRBJ2-7; the D gene TCRdb calls, TRBD1, cannot be checked with no DNA. Germline CDR1 and CDR2: SGHTA and FQGNSA. The CDR3 covers 13 residues. The CDR3 loop reads CASSSTRGYEQYF.

The chain links TRBV6-1 to TRBJ1-1; TCRdb lists TRBD1, though no DNA is available to test this call. The CDR3 is 14 amino acids. From germline, CDR1 is MNHNS and CDR2 SASEGT. The CDR3 spells CASRLQGLNTEAFF.